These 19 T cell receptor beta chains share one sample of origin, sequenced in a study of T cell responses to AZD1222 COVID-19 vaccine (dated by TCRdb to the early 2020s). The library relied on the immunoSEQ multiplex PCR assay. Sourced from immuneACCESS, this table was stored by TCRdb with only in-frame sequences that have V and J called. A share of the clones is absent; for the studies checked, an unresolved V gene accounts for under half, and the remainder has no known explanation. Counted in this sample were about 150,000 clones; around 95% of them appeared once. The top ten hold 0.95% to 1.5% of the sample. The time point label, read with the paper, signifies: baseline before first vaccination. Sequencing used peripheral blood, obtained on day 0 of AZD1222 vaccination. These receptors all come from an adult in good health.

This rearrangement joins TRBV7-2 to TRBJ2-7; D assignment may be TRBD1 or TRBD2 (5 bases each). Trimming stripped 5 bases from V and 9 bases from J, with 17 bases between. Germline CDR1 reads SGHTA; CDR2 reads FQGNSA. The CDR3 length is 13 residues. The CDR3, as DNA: TGTGCCAGCAGCCACGGGGCCTCCTCGGCGCAGTACGTC. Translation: CASSHGASSAQYV.

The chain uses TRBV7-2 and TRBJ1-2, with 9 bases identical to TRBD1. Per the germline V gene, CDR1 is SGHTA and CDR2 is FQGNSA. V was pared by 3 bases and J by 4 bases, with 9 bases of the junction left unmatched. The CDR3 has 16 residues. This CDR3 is CASSLAPGTGPYGYTF. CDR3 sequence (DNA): TGTGCCAGCAGCTTGGCGCCGGGGACAGGGCCCTATGGCTACACCTTC. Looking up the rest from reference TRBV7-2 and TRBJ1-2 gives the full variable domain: GAGVSQSPSNKVTEKGKDVELRCDPISGHTALYWYRQSLGQGLEFLIYFQGNSAPDKSGLPSDRFSAERTGGSVSTLTIQRTQQEDSAVYLCASSLAPGTGPYGYTFGSGTRLTVV.

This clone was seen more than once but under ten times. CDR3 amino acids: CSVKRVAGAYNEQFF. CDR3 DNA sequence: TGCAGCGTAAAGAGGGTAGCGGGGGCCTACAATGAGCAGTTCTTC. V usage is TRBV29-1 and J usage is TRBJ2-1, with 9 bases fitting TRBD2. The CDR3 totals 15 residues. Germline lookup yields CDR1 SQVTM and CDR2 ANQGSEA. V lost 6 bases and J lost 2; bases outside the gene matches: 8.

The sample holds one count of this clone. DNA of the CDR3: TGTGCCAGTAGTATCTCCTTGGGGGGCGGGAACCGCAATCAGCCCCAGCATTTT. Translated: CASSISLGGGNRNQPQHF. This chain uses TRBV19 with TRBJ1-5, with D tentatively TRBD1 (6 bases). Germline V gene sequence: CDR1 LNHDA, CDR2 SQIVND (reference sequence). The V and J ends lost 3 bases and 2 bases respectively, with 20 bases between them. The CDR3 extends over 18 amino acids.

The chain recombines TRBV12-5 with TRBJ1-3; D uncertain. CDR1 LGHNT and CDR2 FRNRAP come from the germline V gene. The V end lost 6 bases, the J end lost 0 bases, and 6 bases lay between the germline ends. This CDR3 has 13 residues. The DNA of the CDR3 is TGTGCTAGTGGACAGAGCTCTGGAAACACCATATATTTT. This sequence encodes CASGQSSGNTIYF.

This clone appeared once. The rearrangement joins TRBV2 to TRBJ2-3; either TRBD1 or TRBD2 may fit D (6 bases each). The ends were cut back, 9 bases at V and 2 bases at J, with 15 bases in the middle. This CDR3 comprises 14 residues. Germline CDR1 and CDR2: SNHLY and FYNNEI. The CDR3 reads CASTEGGLTDTQYF. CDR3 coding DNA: TGTGCCAGTACCGAAGGGGGGCTCACAGATACGCAGTATTTT. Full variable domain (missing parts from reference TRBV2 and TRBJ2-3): EPEVTQTPSHQVTQMGQEVILRCVPISNHLYFYWYRQILGQKVEFLVSFYNNEISEKSEIFDDQFSVERPDGSNFTLKIRSTKLEDSAMYFCASTEGGLTDTQYFGPGTRLTVL.

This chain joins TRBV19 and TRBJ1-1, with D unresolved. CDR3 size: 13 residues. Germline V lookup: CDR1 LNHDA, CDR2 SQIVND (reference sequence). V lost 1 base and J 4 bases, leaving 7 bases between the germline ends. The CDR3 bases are TGTGCCAGTAGTATAGTGCCTTTCACTGAAGCTTTCTTT. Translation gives CASSIVPFTEAFF. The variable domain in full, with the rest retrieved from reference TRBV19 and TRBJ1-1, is DGGITQSPKYLFRKEGQNVTLSCEQNLNHDAMYWYRQDPGQGLRLIYYSQIVNDFQKGDIAEGYSVSREKKESFPLTVTSAQKNPTAFYLCASSIVPFTEAFFGQGTRLTVV.

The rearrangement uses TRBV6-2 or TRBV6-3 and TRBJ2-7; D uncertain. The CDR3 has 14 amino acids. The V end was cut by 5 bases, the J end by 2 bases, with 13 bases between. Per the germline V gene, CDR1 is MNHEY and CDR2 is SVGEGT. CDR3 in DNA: TGTGCCAGCAGTCTGGACCGAGGCCCCTACGAGCAGTACGTC. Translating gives CASSLDRGPYEQYV.

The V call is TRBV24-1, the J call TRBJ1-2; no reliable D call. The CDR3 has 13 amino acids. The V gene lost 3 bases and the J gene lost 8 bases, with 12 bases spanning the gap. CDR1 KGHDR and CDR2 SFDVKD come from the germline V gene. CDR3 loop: CATSDTVTGGYTF. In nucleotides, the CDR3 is TGTGCCACCAGTGATACCGTAACGGGAGGCTACACCTTC.

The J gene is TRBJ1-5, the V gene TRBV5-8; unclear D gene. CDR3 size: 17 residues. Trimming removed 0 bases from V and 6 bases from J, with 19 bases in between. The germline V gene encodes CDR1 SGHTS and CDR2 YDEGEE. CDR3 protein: CASSLASTWVAGQPQHF. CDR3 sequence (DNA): TGTGCCAGCAGCTTGGCGTCGACATGGGTCGCAGGTCAGCCCCAGCATTTT.

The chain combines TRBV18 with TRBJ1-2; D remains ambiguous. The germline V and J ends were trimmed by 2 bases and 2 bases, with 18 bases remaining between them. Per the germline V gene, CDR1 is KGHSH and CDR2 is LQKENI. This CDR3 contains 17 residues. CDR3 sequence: CASSPRQYNTQNYGYTF. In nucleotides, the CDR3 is TGTGCCAGCTCACCAAGGCAGTATAATACTCAAAACTATGGCTACACCTTC.

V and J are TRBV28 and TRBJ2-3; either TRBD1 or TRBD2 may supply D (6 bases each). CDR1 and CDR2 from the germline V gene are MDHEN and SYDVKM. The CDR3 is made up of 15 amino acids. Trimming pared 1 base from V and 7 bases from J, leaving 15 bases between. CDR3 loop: CASSLSGGGIYTQYF. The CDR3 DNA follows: TGTGCCAGCAGTTTATCAGGAGGGGGTATCTATACGCAGTATTTT.

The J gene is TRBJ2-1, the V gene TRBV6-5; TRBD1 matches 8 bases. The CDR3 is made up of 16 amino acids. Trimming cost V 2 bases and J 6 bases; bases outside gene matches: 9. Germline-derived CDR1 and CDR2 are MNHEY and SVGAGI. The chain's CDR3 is CASSYHRTGSVNEQFF. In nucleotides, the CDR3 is TGTGCCAGCAGTTACCACCGGACAGGGTCGGTCAATGAGCAGTTCTTC.

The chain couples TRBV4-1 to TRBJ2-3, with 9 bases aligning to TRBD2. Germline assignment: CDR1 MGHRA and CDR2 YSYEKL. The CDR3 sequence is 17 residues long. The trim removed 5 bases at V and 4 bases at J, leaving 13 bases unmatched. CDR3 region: CASSSAGRRGGADTQYF. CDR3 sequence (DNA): TGCGCCAGCAGCTCCGCGGGAAGGCGGGGGGGCGCAGATACGCAGTATTTT.

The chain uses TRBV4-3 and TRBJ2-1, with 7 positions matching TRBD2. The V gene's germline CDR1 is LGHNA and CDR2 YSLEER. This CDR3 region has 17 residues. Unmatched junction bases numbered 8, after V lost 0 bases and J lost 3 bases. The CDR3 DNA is TGCGCCAGCAGCCAAGATCGAGCGGGATTGCGCTACAATGAGCAGTTCTTC. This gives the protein CASSQDRAGLRYNEQFF.

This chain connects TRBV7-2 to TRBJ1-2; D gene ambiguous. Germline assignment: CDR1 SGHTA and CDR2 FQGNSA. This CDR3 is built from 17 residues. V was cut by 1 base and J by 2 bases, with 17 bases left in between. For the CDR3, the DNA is TGTGCCAGCAGCTTAGTTTTCGGGCTACAGCCCAACTATGGCTACACCTTC. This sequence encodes CASSLVFGLQPNYGYTF.

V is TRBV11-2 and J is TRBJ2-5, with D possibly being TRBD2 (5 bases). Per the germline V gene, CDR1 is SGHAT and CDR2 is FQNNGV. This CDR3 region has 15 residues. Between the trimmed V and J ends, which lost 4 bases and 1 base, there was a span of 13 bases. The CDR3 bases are TGTGCCAGCAGCTCCCGATTCGGGATCCAAGAGACCCAGTACTTC. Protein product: CASSSRFGIQETQYF.

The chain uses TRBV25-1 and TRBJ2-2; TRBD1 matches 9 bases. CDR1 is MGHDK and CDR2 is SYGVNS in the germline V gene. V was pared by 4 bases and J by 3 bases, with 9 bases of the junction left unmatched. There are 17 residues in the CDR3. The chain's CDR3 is CASSGIPGQGDTGELFF. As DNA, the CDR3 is TGTGCCAGCAGTGGCATTCCGGGACAGGGCGACACCGGGGAGCTGTTTTTT.

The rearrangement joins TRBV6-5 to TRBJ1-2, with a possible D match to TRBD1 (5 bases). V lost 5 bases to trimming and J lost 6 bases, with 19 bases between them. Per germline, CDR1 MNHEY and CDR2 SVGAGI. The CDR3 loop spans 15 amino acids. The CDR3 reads CASSPSGGVENGYTF. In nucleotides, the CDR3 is TGTGCCAGCAGTCCGTCCGGGGGGGTGGAGAATGGCTACACCTTC.